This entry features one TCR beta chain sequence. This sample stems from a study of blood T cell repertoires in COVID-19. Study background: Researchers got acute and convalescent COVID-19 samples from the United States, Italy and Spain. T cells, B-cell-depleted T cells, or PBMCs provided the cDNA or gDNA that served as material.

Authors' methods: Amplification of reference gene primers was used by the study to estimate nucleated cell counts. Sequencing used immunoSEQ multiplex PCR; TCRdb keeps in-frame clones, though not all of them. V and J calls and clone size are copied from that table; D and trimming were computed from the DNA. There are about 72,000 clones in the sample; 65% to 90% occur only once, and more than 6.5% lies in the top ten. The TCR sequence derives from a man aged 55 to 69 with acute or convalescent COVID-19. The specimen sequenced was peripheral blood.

CDR3 DNA sequence: TGTGCTAGTGGCGAGAACACGGACAGGAACACTGAAGCTTTCTTT. Protein product: CASGENTDRNTEAFF. J is TRBJ1-1 and V is TRBV12-5; D perhaps matches TRBD1 (6 bases). V lost 6 bases and J 1 base, leaving 15 bases between the germline ends. The CDR3 covers 15 residues. Germline CDR1 is LGHNT and CDR2 is FRNRAP.